The 2 T cell receptor beta chains below come from one sample, sequenced in a study of CD8 T cells in ankylosing spondylitis. Study-wide results and caveats: The study identified a TCR beta motif of about eight highly homologous variants that appeared characteristic of ankylosing spondylitis blood.

MiXCR, run by TCRdb on the 5' RACE reads, gives a single entry per CDR3 protein. The table shows hundreds of thousands of distinct CDR3 sequences, with 12% occurring only once. The antigens these receptors bind are not known. The sequenced sample consisted of blood, either unsorted or a sorted T cell fraction (not recorded which). All receptors derive from a male donor with ankylosing spondylitis.

This clonotype was observed a few times. The chain employs TRBV20-1 and TRBJ1-6, with D hard to call. The length of the CDR3 is 13 residues. The V gene lost 4 bases and the J gene lost 8 bases, with 12 bases spanning the gap. Germline CDR1 reads DFQATT; CDR2 reads SNEGSKA (reference sequence). The CDR3 region is CSAIRAADSPLHF. The CDR3 bases are TGCAGTGCTATCCGGGCCGCGGATTCACCCCTCCACTTT.

This clonotype has just a few counts. Germline and junction disagree at one end, which may indicate a read error. This chain's CDR3 is CASRSGQGGTNF. The CDR3 DNA reads as TGTGCCAGCAGATCTGGACAGGGAGGGACGAACTTC. This chain joins TRBV27 and TRBJ2-7; TRBD1 might be the D (8 bases). In germline, CDR1 is MNHEY, CDR2 SMNVEV (reference sequence). This CDR3 spans 12 amino acids.